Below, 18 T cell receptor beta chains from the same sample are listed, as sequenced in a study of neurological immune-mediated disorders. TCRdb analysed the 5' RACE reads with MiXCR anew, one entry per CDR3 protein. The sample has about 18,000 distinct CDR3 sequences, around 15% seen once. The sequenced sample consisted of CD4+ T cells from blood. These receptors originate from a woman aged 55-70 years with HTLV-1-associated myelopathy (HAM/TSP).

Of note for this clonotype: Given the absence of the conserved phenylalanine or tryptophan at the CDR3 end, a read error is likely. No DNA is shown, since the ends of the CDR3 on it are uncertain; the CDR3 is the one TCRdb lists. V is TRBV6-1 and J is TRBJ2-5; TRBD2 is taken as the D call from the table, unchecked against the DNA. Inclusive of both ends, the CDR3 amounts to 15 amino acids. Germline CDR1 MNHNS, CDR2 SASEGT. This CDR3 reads CASSTRGDSPLHFGN.

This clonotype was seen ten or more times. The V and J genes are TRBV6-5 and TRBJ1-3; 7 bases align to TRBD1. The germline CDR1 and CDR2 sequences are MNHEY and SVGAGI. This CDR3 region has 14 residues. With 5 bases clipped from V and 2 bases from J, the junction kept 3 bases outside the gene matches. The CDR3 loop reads CASSSRGTGNTIYF. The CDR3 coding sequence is TGTGCCAGCAGTAGCAGGGGGACTGGAAACACCATATATTTT.

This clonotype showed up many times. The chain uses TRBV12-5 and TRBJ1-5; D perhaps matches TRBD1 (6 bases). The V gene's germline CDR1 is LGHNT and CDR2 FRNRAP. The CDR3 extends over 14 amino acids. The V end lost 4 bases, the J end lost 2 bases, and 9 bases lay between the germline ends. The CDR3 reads CASGSQGGNQPQHF. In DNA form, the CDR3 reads TGTGCTAGTGGTTCACAGGGAGGCAATCAGCCCCAGCATTTT.

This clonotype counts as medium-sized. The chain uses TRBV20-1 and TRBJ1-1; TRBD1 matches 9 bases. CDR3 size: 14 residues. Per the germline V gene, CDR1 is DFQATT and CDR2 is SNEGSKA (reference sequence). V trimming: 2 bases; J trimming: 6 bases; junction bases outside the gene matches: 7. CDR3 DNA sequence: TGCAGTGCTAGAAGGACAGGGGCCGGGGCTGAAGCTTTCTTT. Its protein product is CSARRTGAGAEAFF.

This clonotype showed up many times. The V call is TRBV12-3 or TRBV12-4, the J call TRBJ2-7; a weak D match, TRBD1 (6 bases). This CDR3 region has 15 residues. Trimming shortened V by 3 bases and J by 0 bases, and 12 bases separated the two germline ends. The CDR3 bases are TGTGCCAGCAGTTTTGAGGGGGTTAGCTCCTACGAGCAGTACTTC. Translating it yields CASSFEGVSSYEQYF.

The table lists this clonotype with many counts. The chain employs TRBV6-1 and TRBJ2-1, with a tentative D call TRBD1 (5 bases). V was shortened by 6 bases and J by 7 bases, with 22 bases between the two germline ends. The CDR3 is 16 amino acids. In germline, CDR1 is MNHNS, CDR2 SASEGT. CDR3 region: CASSPKGAGSRNEQFF. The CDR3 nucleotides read TGTGCCAGCAGCCCCAAAGGGGCCGGTAGTAGGAATGAGCAGTTCTTC.

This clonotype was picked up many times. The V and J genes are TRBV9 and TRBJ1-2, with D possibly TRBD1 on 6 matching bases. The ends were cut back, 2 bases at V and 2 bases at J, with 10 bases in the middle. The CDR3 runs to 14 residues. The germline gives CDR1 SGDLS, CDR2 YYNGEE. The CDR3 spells CASSVRTANYGYTF. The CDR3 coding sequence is TGTGCCAGCAGCGTCAGGACAGCCAACTATGGCTACACCTTC.

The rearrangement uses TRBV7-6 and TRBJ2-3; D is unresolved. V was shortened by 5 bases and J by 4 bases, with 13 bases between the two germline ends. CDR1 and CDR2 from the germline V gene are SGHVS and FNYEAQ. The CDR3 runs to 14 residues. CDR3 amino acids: CASSPPLGADTQYF. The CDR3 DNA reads TGTGCCAGCAGCCCTCCCTTGGGCGCAGATACGCAGTATTTT.

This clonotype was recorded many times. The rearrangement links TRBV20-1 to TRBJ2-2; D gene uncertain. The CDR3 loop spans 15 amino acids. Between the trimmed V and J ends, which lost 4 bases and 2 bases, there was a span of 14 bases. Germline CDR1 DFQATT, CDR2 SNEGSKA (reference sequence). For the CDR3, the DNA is TGCAGTGCTAAGACATCTTTAAGTAACACCGGGGAGCTGTTTTTT. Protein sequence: CSAKTSLSNTGELFF.

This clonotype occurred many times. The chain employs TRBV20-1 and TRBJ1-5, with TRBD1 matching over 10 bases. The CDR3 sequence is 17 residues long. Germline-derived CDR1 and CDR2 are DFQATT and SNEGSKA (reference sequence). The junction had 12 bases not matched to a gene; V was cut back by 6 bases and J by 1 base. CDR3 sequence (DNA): TGCAGTGCCACTGCCGGGACAGGGGTCGGGAGCAATCAGCCCCAGCATTTT. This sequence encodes CSATAGTGVGSNQPQHF.

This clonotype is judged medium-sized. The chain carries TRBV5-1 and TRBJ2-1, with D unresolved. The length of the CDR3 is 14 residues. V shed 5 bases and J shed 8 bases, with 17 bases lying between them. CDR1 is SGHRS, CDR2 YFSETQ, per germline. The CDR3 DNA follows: TGCGCCAGCAGTCCAGGTCGGCCTCCCTATGAGCAGTTCTTC. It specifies CASSPGRPPYEQFF.

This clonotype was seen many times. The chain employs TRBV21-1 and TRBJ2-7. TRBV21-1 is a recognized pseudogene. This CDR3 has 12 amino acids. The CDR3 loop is CASKSQCYEQYF. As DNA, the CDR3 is TGTGCCAGCAAGTCACAGTGCTACGAGCAGTACTTC.

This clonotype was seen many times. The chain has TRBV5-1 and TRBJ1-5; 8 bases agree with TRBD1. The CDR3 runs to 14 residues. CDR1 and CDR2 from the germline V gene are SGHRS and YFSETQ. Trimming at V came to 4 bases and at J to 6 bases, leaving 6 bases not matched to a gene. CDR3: CASSPQGAGQPQHF. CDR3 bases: TGCGCCAGCAGCCCCCAGGGGGCGGGTCAGCCCCAGCATTTT.

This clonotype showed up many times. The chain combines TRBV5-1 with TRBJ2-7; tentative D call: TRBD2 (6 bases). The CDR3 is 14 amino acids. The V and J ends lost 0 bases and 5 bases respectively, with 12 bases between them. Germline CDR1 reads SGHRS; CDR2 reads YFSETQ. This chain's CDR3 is CASSLGRSSDEQYF. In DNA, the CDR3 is TGCGCCAGCAGCTTGGGACGGTCTAGCGACGAGCAGTACTTC.

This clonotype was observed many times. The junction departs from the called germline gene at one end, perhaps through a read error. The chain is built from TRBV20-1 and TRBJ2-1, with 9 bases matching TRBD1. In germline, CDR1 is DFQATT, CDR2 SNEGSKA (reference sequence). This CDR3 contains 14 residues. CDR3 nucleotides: TGCGGTGCCGCCCGGGACAGGGTGGGCAATGAGCAGTTCTTC. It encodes CGAARDRVGNEQFF.

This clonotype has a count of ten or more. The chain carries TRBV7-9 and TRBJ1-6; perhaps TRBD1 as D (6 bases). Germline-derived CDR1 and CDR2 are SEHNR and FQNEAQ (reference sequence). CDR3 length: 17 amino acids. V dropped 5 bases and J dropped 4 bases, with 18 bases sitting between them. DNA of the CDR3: TGTGCCAGCAGCCCAAAGGGGGGGGCATTGTATAATTCACCCCTCCACTTT. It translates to CASSPKGGALYNSPLHF.

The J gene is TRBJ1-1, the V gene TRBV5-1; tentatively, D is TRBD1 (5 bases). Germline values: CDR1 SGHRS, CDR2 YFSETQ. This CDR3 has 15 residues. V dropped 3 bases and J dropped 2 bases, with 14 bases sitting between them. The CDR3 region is CASSSPGLSNTEAFF. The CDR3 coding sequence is TGCGCCAGCAGCTCACCGGGACTGAGTAACACTGAAGCTTTCTTT.

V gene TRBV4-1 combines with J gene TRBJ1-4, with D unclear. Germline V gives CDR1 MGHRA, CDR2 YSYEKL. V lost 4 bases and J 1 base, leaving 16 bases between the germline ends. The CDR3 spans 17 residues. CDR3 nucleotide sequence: TGCGCCAGCAGCCGGGAAGAAGGCAAAGAAACTAATGAAAAACTGTTTTTT. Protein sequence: CASSREEGKETNEKLFF.